Listed below are T cell receptor beta chains from one sample, sequenced in a study of shared clonotypes between healthy human individuals. The method was immunoSEQ multiplex PCR; TCRdb's version includes in-frame clones alone and lacks a portion of them. The sample includes approximately 1,500,000 clones, 95% to 99% of them seen just once. Material: naive CD4+ T cells sorted from blood. Every receptor here comes from a man under 40 in good health. Each CDR3 is given without its conserved first and last residue.

CDR3aa: AISDVGRTDTQY
j_gene: TRBJ2-3
v_gene: TRBV10-3

CDR3aa: ASTETENIQY
j_gene: TRBJ2-4
v_gene: TRBV2

CDR3aa: ASSPVGGYEQY
j_gene: TRBJ2-7
v_gene: TRBV11-3

CDR3aa: ASSLQGYQPQH
j_gene: TRBJ1-5
v_gene: TRBV11-2

CDR3aa: ASSVTSGSYNEQF
j_gene: TRBJ2-1
v_gene: TRBV9

CDR3aa: ASSPTNSNEQF
j_gene: TRBJ2-1
v_gene: TRBV5-4

CDR3aa: ASSQAGGEQY
j_gene: TRBJ2-7
v_gene: TRBV4-3

CDR3aa: ASTRTGPSREQY
j_gene: TRBJ2-7
v_gene: TRBV6-1

CDR3aa: ASSPDRGSDTQY
j_gene: TRBJ2-3
v_gene: TRBV5-4

CDR3aa: ASSPDSLYGYT
j_gene: TRBJ1-2
v_gene: TRBV6-1

CDR3aa: ASSRGGGDLRNEQF
j_gene: TRBJ2-1
v_gene: TRBV2

CDR3aa: ASSLPTSGQETQY
j_gene: TRBJ2-5
v_gene: TRBV5-4

CDR3aa: ASSEARGRESEQF
j_gene: TRBJ2-1
v_gene: TRBV2

CDR3aa: ASSLAVEQY
j_gene: TRBJ2-7
v_gene: TRBV11-2

CDR3aa: ASSGKSILEAF
j_gene: TRBJ1-1
v_gene: TRBV19

CDR3aa: ASSQVLAGLSVNEQF
j_gene: TRBJ2-1
v_gene: TRBV4-3

CDR3aa: ASSLSPAQETQY
j_gene: TRBJ2-5
v_gene: TRBV5-1

CDR3aa: ASSPTTIVEAF
j_gene: TRBJ1-1
v_gene: TRBV18

CDR3aa: ASSQEPQGATNEKLF
j_gene: TRBJ1-4
v_gene: TRBV4-2

CDR3aa: ASSRWADTQY
j_gene: TRBJ2-3
v_gene: TRBV11-2

CDR3aa: ASSWLAGSSYNEQF
j_gene: TRBJ2-1
v_gene: TRBV9

CDR3aa: ASSLEAIGKAF
j_gene: TRBJ1-1
v_gene: TRBV7-9

CDR3aa: ASSRTGMGGYT
j_gene: TRBJ1-2
v_gene: TRBV27

CDR3aa: ASSLDLSGYEQY
j_gene: TRBJ2-7
v_gene: TRBV5-1

CDR3aa: ASSHQRGTSGSYEQF
j_gene: TRBJ2-1
v_gene: TRBV14

CDR3aa: ASSGGLPGSGNIQY
j_gene: TRBJ2-4
v_gene: TRBV6-1

CDR3aa: ATPRGVETQY
j_gene: TRBJ2-5
v_gene: TRBV5-1

CDR3aa: ASSLRERGYT
j_gene: TRBJ1-2
v_gene: TRBV7-2